The 2 T cell receptor beta chains reported below all come from one sample, sequenced in a study of T-cell reconstitution after alpha-beta-depleted transplantation in children (dated by TCRdb to 2015 to 2016). Taken with the paper, the label for treatment or condition translates to: allogeneic hematopoietic cell transplantation with graft depleted of TCRalphabeta T cells and CD19 B cells. Library generation was performed with PCR. Sequencing was carried out with an Illumina HiSeq 2500. Molecular barcoding was employed in the preparation of TCR libraries, with unique molecular identifiers being used to normalize TCRbeta repertoire quantification. TCRdb trimmed public reads at Q25 via fastp, called clones via MiXCR and kept in-frame beta chains. Every CDR3 protein is listed once, alongside the most common genes and DNA of its rows. In this sample the table shows 750,000 to 950,000 distinct CDR3 sequences, roughly 15% of which occur a single time. Of the sample, 5% falls within the top ten clones.

The sequencing used PBMCs, mostly from graft donor cells, collected 360 days after TCRalphabeta/CD19-depleted stem cell transplant. Receptor source: a male patient younger than 18 who had a stem cell transplant for acute lymphoblastic leukemia, so the T cells may come from the graft donor.

This chain connects TRBV7-7 to TRBJ2-2, with 9 bases matching TRBD2. This CDR3 contains 15 residues. Germline V lookup: CDR1 SSHAT, CDR2 FNYEAQ (reference sequence). Trimming at V came to 2 bases and at J to 6 bases, leaving 4 bases not matched to a gene. This CDR3 reads CASSLSGGGAGELFF. The CDR3, as DNA: TGTGCCAGCAGCTTATCAGGCGGGGGGGCCGGGGAGCTGTTTTTT.

The chain has TRBV11-3 and TRBJ1-1, with D perhaps matching TRBD1 (6 bases). The germline CDR1 and CDR2 sequences are SGHNT and YENEEA. Trimming shortened V by 0 bases and J by 12 bases, and 14 bases separated the two germline ends. The CDR3 totals 13 residues. CDR3 sequence (DNA): TGTGCCAGCAGCTTAGACCCCGGGACAATCCCTTTCTTT. Protein sequence: CASSLDPGTIPFF.